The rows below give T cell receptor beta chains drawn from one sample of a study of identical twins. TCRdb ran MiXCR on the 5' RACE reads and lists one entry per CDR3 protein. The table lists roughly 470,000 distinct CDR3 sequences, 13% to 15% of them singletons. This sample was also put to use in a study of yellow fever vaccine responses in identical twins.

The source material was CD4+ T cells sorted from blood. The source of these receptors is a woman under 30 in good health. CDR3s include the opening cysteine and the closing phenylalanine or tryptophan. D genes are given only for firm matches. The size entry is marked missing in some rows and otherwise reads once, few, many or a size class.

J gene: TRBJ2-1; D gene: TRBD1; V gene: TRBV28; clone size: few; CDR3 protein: CASSSDDRGLYNEQFF; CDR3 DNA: TGTGCCAGCAGTTCTGACGACAGGGGGCTTTACAATGAGCAGTTCTTC
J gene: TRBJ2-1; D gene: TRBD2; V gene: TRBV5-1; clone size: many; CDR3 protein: CASSSLTSGSGEQFF; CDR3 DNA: TGCGCCAGCAGCTCACTGACTAGCGGGAGCGGTGAGCAGTTCTTC
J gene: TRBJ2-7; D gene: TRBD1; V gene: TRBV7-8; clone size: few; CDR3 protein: CASSLVRQGAYEQYF; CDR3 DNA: TGTGCCAGCAGCTTAGTTAGACAGGGGGCTTACGAGCAGTACTTC
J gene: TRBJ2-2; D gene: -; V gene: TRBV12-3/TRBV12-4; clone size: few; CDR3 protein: CASYKGPGELFF; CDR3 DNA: TGTGCCAGCTATAAGGGACCGGGGGAGCTGTTTTTT
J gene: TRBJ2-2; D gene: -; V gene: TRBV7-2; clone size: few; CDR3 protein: CASSLVETGELFF; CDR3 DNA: TGTGCCAGCAGCTTAGTAGAAACCGGGGAGCTGTTTTTT
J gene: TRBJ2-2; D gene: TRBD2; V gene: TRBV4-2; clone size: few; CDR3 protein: CASSQDRGEGLFF; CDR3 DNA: TGTGCCAGCAGCCAAGATCGGGGGGAAGGGCTGTTTTTT
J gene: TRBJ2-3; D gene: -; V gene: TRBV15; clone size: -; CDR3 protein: CATSGEAGRETDTQYF; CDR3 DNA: TGTGCCACCAGCGGAGAGGCAGGCAGGGAGACAGATACGCAGTATTTT
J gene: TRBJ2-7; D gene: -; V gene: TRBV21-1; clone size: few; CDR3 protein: CASSKGPIDSAFYEQYF; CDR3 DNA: TGTGCCAGCAGCAAAGGGCCCATTGACAGTGCCTTCTACGAGCAGTACTTC
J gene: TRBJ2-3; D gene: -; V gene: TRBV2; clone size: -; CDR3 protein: CASTTSWGDTRTDTQYF; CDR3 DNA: TGTGCCAGCACTACGTCTTGGGGGGACACCCGGACAGATACGCAGTATTTT
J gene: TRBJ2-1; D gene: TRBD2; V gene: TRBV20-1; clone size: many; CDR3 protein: CSARDTSVTYNEQFF; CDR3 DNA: TGCAGTGCTAGAGATACTAGCGTAACCTACAATGAGCAGTTCTTC
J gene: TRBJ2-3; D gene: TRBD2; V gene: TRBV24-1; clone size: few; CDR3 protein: CATSLGGGTDTQYF; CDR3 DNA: TGTGCCACCAGTTTAGGCGGGGGGACAGATACGCAGTATTTT
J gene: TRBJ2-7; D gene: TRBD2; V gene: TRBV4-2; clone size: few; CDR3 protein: CASSQGGSGGNQLKEQYF; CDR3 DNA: TGTGCCAGCAGCCAAGGTGGTAGCGGGGGGAACCAGTTGAAGGAGCAGTACTTC
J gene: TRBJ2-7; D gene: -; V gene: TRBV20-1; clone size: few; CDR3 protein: CSASPDPYEQYF; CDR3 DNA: TGCAGTGCCAGCCCAGACCCCTACGAGCAGTACTTC
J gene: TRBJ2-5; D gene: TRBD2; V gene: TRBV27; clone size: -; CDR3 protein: CASSPSTSGDETQYF; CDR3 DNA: TGTGCCAGCAGTCCCTCTACTAGCGGGGACGAGACCCAGTACTTC
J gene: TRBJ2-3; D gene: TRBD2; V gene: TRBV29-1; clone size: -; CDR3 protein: CSVGRGGGADTQYF; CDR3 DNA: TGCAGCGTTGGACGGGGGGGCGGGGCAGATACGCAGTATTTT
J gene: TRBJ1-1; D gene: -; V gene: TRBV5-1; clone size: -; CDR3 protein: CASSLEQGNTEAFF; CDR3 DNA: TGCGCCAGCAGCTTGGAACAGGGGAACACTGAAGCTTTCTTT
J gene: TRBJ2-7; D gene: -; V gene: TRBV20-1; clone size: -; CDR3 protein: CSASPGYEQYF; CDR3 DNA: TGCAGTGCTAGTCCCGGCTACGAGCAGTACTTC
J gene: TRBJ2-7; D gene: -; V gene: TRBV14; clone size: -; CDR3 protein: CASSQWQGGEQYF; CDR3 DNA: TGTGCCAGCAGCCAATGGCAGGGCGGGGAGCAGTACTTC
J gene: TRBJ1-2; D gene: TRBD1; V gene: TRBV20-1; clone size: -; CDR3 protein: CSARIPVQGTNYGYTF; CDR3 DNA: TGCAGTGCTAGAATCCCCGTACAGGGGACTAACTATGGCTACACCTTC
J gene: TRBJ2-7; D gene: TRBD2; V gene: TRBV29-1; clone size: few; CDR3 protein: CSVRASGAYEQYF; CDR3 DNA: TGCAGCGTACGCGCTAGCGGAGCCTACGAGCAGTACTTC
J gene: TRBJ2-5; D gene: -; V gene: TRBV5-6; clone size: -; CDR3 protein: CASSFLSGNQETQYF; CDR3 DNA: TGTGCCAGCAGCTTCCTGTCCGGGAACCAAGAGACCCAGTACTTC
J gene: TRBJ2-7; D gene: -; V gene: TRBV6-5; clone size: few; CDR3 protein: CASSLQGTNAHYEQYF; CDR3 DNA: TGTGCCAGCAGTTTGCAGGGCACTAACGCACACTACGAGCAGTACTTC
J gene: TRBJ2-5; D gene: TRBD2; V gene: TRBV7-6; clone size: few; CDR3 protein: CASSLATAGPGETQYF; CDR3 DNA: TGTGCCAGCAGCTTAGCGACAGCGGGGCCCGGGGAGACCCAGTACTTC
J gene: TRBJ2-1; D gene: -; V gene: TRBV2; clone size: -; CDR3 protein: CASSADTHEQFF; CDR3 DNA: TGTGCCAGCAGCGCCGATACCCATGAGCAGTTCTTC
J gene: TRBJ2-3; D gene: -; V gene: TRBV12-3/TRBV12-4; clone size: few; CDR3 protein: CASSLRRSTDTQYF; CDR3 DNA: TGTGCCAGCAGTTTACGGCGGAGCACAGATACGCAGTATTTT
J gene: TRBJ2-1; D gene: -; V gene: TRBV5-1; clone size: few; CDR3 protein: CASSLIGSGFHEQFF; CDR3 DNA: TGCGCCAGCAGCTTGATTGGATCCGGGTTCCATGAGCAGTTCTTC
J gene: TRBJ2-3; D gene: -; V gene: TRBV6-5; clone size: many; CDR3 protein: CASSYSSSSTDTQYF; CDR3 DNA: TGTGCCAGCAGTTACTCTAGTTCGAGCACAGATACGCAGTATTTT
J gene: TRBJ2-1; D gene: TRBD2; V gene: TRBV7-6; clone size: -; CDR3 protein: CASSFGATSGDNEQFF; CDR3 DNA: TGTGCCAGCAGCTTCGGCGCGACTAGCGGGGACAATGAGCAGTTCTTC
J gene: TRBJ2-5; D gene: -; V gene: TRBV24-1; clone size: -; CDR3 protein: CATSDLQGGQETQYF; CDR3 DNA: TGTGCCACCAGTGATTTGCAGGGGGGCCAAGAGACCCAGTACTTC
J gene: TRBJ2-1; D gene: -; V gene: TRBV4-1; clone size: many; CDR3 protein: CASSHSRGSGYNEQFF; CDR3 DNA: TGCGCCAGCAGCCATTCCCGGGGGAGTGGCTACAATGAGCAGTTCTTC
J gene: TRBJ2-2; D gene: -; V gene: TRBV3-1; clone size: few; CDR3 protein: CASSQGTKNTGELFF; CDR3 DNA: TGTGCCAGCAGCCAAGGGACTAAGAACACCGGGGAGCTGTTTTTT
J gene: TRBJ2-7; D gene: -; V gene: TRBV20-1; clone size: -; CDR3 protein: CSASPGVVFYEQYF; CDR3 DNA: TGCAGTGCTAGTCCAGGGGTGGTGTTCTACGAGCAGTACTTC
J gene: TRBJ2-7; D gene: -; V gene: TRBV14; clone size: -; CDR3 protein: CASSQNWGNRLEQYF; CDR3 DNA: TGTGCCAGCAGCCAAAATTGGGGGAACCGTCTCGAGCAGTACTTC
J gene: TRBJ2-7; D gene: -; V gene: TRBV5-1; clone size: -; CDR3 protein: CASTTGPQSREQYF; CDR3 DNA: TGCGCCAGCACTACCGGGCCCCAGAGTCGCGAGCAGTACTTC
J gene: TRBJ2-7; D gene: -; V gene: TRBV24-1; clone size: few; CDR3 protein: CATSDPTRYYEQYF; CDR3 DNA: TGTGCCACCAGTGATCCCACCAGATACTACGAGCAGTACTTC
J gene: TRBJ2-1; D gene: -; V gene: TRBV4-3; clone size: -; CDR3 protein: CASSQERFRGEQFF; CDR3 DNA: TGCGCCAGCAGCCAAGAAAGATTTAGGGGTGAGCAGTTCTTC
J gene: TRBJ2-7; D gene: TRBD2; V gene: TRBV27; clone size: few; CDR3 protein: CASGASGPYEQYF; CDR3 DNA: TGTGCCAGCGGAGCTAGCGGACCCTACGAGCAGTACTTC
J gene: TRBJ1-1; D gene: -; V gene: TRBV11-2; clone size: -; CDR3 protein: CASSRRQRPMNTEAFF; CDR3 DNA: TGTGCCAGCAGCCGACGACAGCGCCCCATGAACACTGAAGCTTTCTTT
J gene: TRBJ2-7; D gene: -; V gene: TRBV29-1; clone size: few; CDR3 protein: CSVVIGSLLSYEQYF; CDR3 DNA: TGCAGCGTTGTGATTGGGTCCCTCTTATCCTACGAGCAGTACTTC
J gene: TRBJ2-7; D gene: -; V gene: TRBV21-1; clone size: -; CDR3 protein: CASSKSGRAYEQYF; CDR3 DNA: TGTGCCAGCAGCAAGAGCGGGAGGGCTTACGAGCAGTACTTC
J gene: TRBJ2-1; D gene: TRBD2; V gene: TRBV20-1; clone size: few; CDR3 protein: CSASGTSGGAGNEQFF; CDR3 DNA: TGCAGTGCTTCCGGGACTAGCGGGGGGGCAGGGAATGAGCAGTTCTTC
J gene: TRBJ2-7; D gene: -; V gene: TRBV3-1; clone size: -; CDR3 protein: CASSQMASTYEQYF; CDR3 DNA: TGTGCCAGCAGCCAAATGGCGTCTACCTACGAGCAGTACTTC
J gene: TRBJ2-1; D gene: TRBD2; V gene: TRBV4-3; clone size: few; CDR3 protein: CASSQAGASGSYEQFF; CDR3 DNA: TGCGCCAGCAGCCAAGCGGGGGCTAGCGGGAGCTATGAGCAGTTCTTC
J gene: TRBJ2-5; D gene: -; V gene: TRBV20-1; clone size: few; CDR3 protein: CSAEQGLGETQYF; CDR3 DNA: TGCAGTGCTGAGCAGGGGTTGGGGGAGACCCAGTACTTC
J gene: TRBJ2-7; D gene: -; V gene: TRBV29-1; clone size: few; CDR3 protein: CSVGRTPSSYEQYF; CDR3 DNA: TGCAGCGTTGGCAGGACTCCGAGCTCCTACGAGCAGTACTTC